This passage covers 31 T cell receptor beta chains from one sample sequenced in a study of T-cell reconstitution after alpha-beta-depleted transplantation in children. Using unique molecular identifiers, the investigators prepared the TCRbeta library. TCRdb recomputed calls from the PCR reads with MiXCR, one row per CDR3 protein. The data hold around 600,000 distinct CDR3 sequences, with roughly 15% observed a single time. Sequencing used PBMCs from the stem cell graft donor, obtained from the stem cell graft. These receptors were taken from a human donor who donated a stem cell graft to a child with acute myeloid leukemia.

This sequence joins TRBV12-3 or TRBV12-4 and TRBJ2-3; 7 bases are shared with TRBD2. The CDR3 runs to 17 residues. V was pared by 6 bases and J by 0 bases, with 12 bases of the junction left unmatched. In nucleotides, the CDR3 is TGTGCCAGCAGCATCCCTCTGGGCGGGGGTAGCACAGATACGCAGTATTTT. Residues: CASSIPLGGGSTDTQYF.

This clonotype occurred many times. This chain links TRBV5-1 with TRBJ2-1; TRBD1 might be the D (5 bases). Trimming removed 5 bases from V and 5 bases from J, with 8 bases in between. The germline V gene has CDR1 SGHRS and CDR2 YFSETQ. The CDR3 length is 12 residues. The CDR3 coding sequence is TGCGCCAGCAGTCCGACAGACAATGAGCAGTTCTTC. It codes for CASSPTDNEQFF.

This chain connects TRBV7-2 to TRBJ2-1; tentatively, D is TRBD1 (5 bases). Per germline, CDR1 SGHTA and CDR2 FQGNSA. The V end lost 6 bases, the J end lost 7 bases, and 13 bases lay between the germline ends. The length of the CDR3 is 13 residues. The CDR3 DNA is TGTGCCAGCAGACAGGTACCTGTAAATGAGCAGTTCTTC. This encodes CASRQVPVNEQFF.

Turning to this clonotype: A much larger clone sits a single nucleotide away, making a read error possible. This chain uses TRBV12-3 or TRBV12-4 with TRBJ2-3; D gene uncertain. The CDR3 has 12 residues. CDR3 in amino acids: CASRKEEDRQYF. The CDR3 nucleotides are TGTGCCAGCAGAAAAGAGGAAGATAGGCAGTATTTT.

The table lists this clonotype with many counts. For the CDR3, the DNA is TGTGCCAGCAGTATGGACAGAAACCAAGAGACCCAGTACTTC. This sequence encodes CASSMDRNQETQYF. This rearrangement joins TRBV7-9 to TRBJ2-5; possible D gene TRBD1, 6 bases. CDR3 length equals 14 residues. Germline CDR1 reads SEHNR; CDR2 reads FQNEAQ (reference sequence). V was clipped by 6 bases and J by 0 bases, with 11 bases between them.

At least ten counts were recorded for this clonotype. The chain has TRBV6-5 and TRBJ1-3, with D perhaps TRBD1 (6 bases). Germline V gives CDR1 MNHEY, CDR2 SVGAGI. The CDR3 is 15 amino acids. Trimming shortened V by 4 bases and J by 2 bases, and 12 bases separated the two germline ends. CDR3 loop: CASSWRDTPGNTIYF. Here the CDR3 DNA reads TGTGCCAGCAGTTGGCGGGACACACCTGGAAACACCATATATTTT.

This clonotype came up a few times. The V and J genes are TRBV12-3 or TRBV12-4 and TRBJ2-5; 7 nucleotides align to TRBD1. The CDR3 runs to 14 residues. With 6 bases clipped from V and 3 bases from J, the junction kept 7 bases outside the gene matches. CDR3 residues: CASRPGTEEETQYF. The CDR3 coding sequence is TGTGCCAGCAGACCGGGGACAGAAGAAGAGACCCAGTACTTC.

This clonotype came up a few times. The rearrangement uses TRBV20-1 and TRBJ1-4; D uncertain. The germline V gene encodes CDR1 DFQATT and CDR2 SNEGSKA (reference sequence). The CDR3 totals 13 residues. The V end lost 3 bases, the J end lost 7 bases, and 12 bases lay between the germline ends. The CDR3 DNA sequence: TGCAGTGCTAGTTACGGGTTGGGTGAAAAACTGTTTTTT. Encoded protein: CSASYGLGEKLFF.

This clonotype occurred many times. V and J are TRBV29-1 and TRBJ2-1; 7 nucleotides line up with TRBD1. V gave up 4 bases and J gave up 6 bases; unmatched junction bases: 9. There are 14 residues in the CDR3. Germline lookup yields CDR1 SQVTM and CDR2 ANQGSEA. The CDR3 spells CSVVGQGVSNEQFF. CDR3 nucleotides: TGCAGCGTTGTGGGGCAGGGGGTCTCCAATGAGCAGTTCTTC.

In this sample, this clonotype turned up many times. This rearrangement joins TRBV20-1 to TRBJ2-5, with D unclear. Germline V gene sequence: CDR1 DFQATT, CDR2 SNEGSKA (reference sequence). CDR3 size: 13 residues. The ends were cut back, 1 base at V and 2 bases at J, with 8 bases in the middle. Written as DNA, the CDR3 is TGCAGTGCTAGAGTTGACATACAAGAGACCCAGTACTTC. Amino acids: CSARVDIQETQYF.

This sequence joins TRBV9 and TRBJ1-2; D remains ambiguous. Germline V gives CDR1 SGDLS, CDR2 YYNGEE. This CDR3 contains 12 residues. V was pared by 3 bases and J by 7 bases, with 10 bases between. CDR3 loop: CASSAGGLGYTF. The CDR3 DNA sequence: TGTGCCAGCAGCGCCGGCGGCCTTGGCTACACCTTC.

V usage is TRBV21-1 and J usage is TRBJ1-5. TRBV21-1 is a known pseudogene. The CDR3 covers 15 residues. The CDR3 loop is CASSKTPGDNQPQHF. For the CDR3, the DNA is TGTGCCAGCAGCAAAACGCCTGGAGACAATCAGCCCCAGCATTTT.

The table lists this clonotype with a few counts. V and J are TRBV25-1 and TRBJ1-4; D gene ambiguous. Germline values: CDR1 MGHDK, CDR2 SYGVNS. The CDR3 has 12 residues. With 3 bases removed from V and 6 bases from J, the gap between germline ends came to 5 bases. The CDR3 loop is CASSDGDEKLFF. The CDR3 DNA reads TGTGCCAGCAGTGACGGGGATGAAAAACTGTTTTTT.

This clonotype showed up many times. The chain uses TRBV5-1 and TRBJ1-5; 7 bases map to TRBD1. This CDR3 spans 15 amino acids. Trimming cost V 0 bases and J 3 bases; bases outside gene matches: 3. Germline V gene data show CDR1 as SGHRS and CDR2 as YFSETQ. DNA of the CDR3: TGCGCCAGCAGCTTGGAAGGGACAGTCAATCAGCCCCAGCATTTT. As protein: CASSLEGTVNQPQHF.

This clonotype was recorded many times. Here the CDR3 DNA reads TGTGCCAGCCCCCCGACCAGGGGTACGGGGGGGAACACTGAAGCTTTCTTT. Amino acid sequence: CASPPTRGTGGNTEAFF. The chain joins TRBV6-2 or TRBV6-3 to TRBJ1-1; TRBD1 might be the D (6 bases). There are 17 residues in the CDR3. Germline V lookup: CDR1 MNHEY, CDR2 SVGEGT. Trimming took off 8 bases at V and 1 base at J, with 23 bases between the two ends.

The V call is TRBV7-2, the J call TRBJ2-3, with no clear D. V dropped 5 bases and J dropped 0 bases, with 18 bases sitting between them. In germline, CDR1 is SGHTA, CDR2 FQGNSA. The CDR3 extends over 17 amino acids. CDR3 protein: CASSQVGLGLSTDTQYF. CDR3 bases: TGTGCCAGCAGCCAAGTAGGCCTAGGGCTAAGCACAGATACGCAGTATTTT.

This chain uses TRBV4-1 with TRBJ2-1, with 7 bases identical to TRBD1. The J segment lost 7 bases and the V segment lost 4 bases, leaving 10 bases of the junction unmatched. CDR1 MGHRA and CDR2 YSYEKL come from the germline V gene. This CDR3 has 15 amino acids. The CDR3 reads CASSPQGPGWNEQFF. DNA for the CDR3: TGCGCCAGCAGCCCACAGGGGCCGGGGTGGAATGAGCAGTTCTTC.

The chain employs TRBV11-2 and TRBJ1-6; D is ambiguous. CDR3 size: 17 residues. Germline V gives CDR1 SGHAT, CDR2 FQNNGV. V was pared by 1 base and J by 4 bases, with 14 bases between. CDR3 bases: TGTGCCAGCAGCTTAGGGGCCCAGACGGGGTATAATTCACCCCTCCACTTT. Translated: CASSLGAQTGYNSPLHF. The whole variable domain, filled in from reference TRBV11-2 and TRBJ1-6, reads EAGVAQSPRYKIIEKRQSVAFWCNPISGHATLYWYQQILGQGPKLLIQFQNNGVVDDSQLPKDRFSAERLKGVDSTLKIQPAKLEDSAVYLCASSLGAQTGYNSPLHFGNGTRLTVT.

This clonotype was detected a few times. The chain carries TRBV29-1 and TRBJ2-5; either TRBD1 or TRBD2 may fit D (5 bases each). There are 12 residues in the CDR3. V was cut by 3 bases and J by 3 bases, with 8 bases left in between. Germline CDR1 and CDR2: SQVTM and ANQGSEA. The CDR3 DNA is TGCAGCGTTGAGGGGCGGGAAGAGACCCAGTACTTC. Amino acid sequence: CSVEGREETQYF.

This clonotype was found a few times. This chain connects TRBV7-9 to TRBJ2-5; D call uncertain. The germline V gene encodes CDR1 SEHNR and CDR2 FQNEAQ (reference sequence). The CDR3 runs to 11 residues. V was trimmed by 7 bases and J by 5 bases, leaving 8 bases between them. CDR3 residues: CASTARETQYF. The DNA of the CDR3 is TGTGCCAGCACCGCGAGGGAGACCCAGTACTTC.

This clonotype was counted at least ten times. The CDR3 here is CASSLGGEGNTIYF. The CDR3 DNA follows: TGTGCCAGCAGCCTCGGAGGGGAAGGAAACACCATATATTTT. This chain uses TRBV7-6 with TRBJ1-3, with a weak D call TRBD1 (5 bases). The germline V gene encodes CDR1 SGHVS and CDR2 FNYEAQ. This CDR3 has 14 residues. The ends were cut back, 5 bases at V and 4 bases at J, with 12 bases in the middle.

CDR3: CASSPGFLNIQYF. As DNA, the CDR3 is TGTGCCAGCAGTCCGGGTTTCTTGAACATTCAGTACTTC. This chain connects TRBV6-2 or TRBV6-3 to TRBJ2-4; no clear D. Looked up from germline, CDR1 is MNHEY and CDR2 is SVGEGT. The V end lost 5 bases, the J end lost 7 bases, and 12 bases lay between the germline ends. The CDR3 sequence is 13 residues long.

V gene TRBV12-3 or TRBV12-4 combines with J gene TRBJ2-2; D remains ambiguous. There are 17 residues in the CDR3. V was pared by 4 bases and J by 1 base, with 16 bases between. CDR3 sequence reads: CASSSSSRTENTGELFF. In DNA form, the CDR3 reads TGTGCCAGCAGTTCCTCATCACGGACGGAGAACACCGGGGAGCTGTTTTTT.

This clonotype occurred a few times. This rearrangement joins TRBV6-6 to TRBJ1-3; the D is unclear. Looked up from germline, CDR1 is MNHNY and CDR2 is SVGAGI (reference sequence). The ends were cut back, 6 bases at V and 0 bases at J, with 9 bases in the middle. The CDR3 has 14 residues. In DNA form, the CDR3 reads TGTGCCAGCAGCGCGGGCGCCTCTGGAAACACCATATATTTT. The encoded protein is CASSAGASGNTIYF.

The chain employs TRBV24-1 and TRBJ1-1; a weak D match, TRBD1 (6 bases). The length of the CDR3 is 12 residues. Looked up from germline, CDR1 is KGHDR and CDR2 is SFDVKD. The germline V and J ends were trimmed by 4 bases and 8 bases, with 10 bases remaining between them. This chain's CDR3 is CATSEVQGEAFF. The CDR3 DNA reads as TGTGCCACCAGTGAGGTTCAGGGGGAAGCTTTCTTT.

This clonotype was counted at least ten times. V usage is TRBV29-1 and J usage is TRBJ1-2; tentatively, D is TRBD1 (5 bases). Per the germline V gene, CDR1 is SQVTM and CDR2 is ANQGSEA. CDR3 size: 13 residues. Trimming left V 0 bases short and J 4 bases short, with 9 bases between. CDR3 sequence: CSVEDRQFYGYTF. CDR3 DNA: TGCAGCGTTGAAGATCGACAGTTCTATGGCTACACCTTC.

This clonotype was seen a few times. This chain joins TRBV4-3 and TRBJ2-7; 11 positions match TRBD1. The CDR3 runs to 17 residues. Trimming cost V 0 bases and J 0 bases; bases outside gene matches: 4. From germline, CDR1 is LGHNA and CDR2 YSLEER. CDR3 sequence: CASSQDTGQGASYEQYF. As DNA, the CDR3 is TGCGCCAGCAGCCAAGATACAGGACAGGGGGCCTCCTACGAGCAGTACTTC.

This clonotype came up many times. The gene calls are TRBV29-1 and TRBJ1-1; the D is unclear. Trimming cost V 0 bases and J 3 bases, with 17 bases left between them. From germline, CDR1 is SQVTM and CDR2 ANQGSEA. CDR3 length: 16 residues. CDR3 amino acids: CSVEDVLGMGDTEAFF. Here the CDR3 DNA reads TGCAGCGTTGAAGATGTGTTGGGAATGGGAGACACTGAAGCTTTCTTT.

CDR3 in DNA: TGCGCCAGCAGCGCCGGGACAGGGGACCTCACAGATACGCAGTATTTT. Amino acids: CASSAGTGDLTDTQYF. The rearrangement uses TRBV5-1 and TRBJ2-3; 10 nucleotides align to TRBD1. CDR3 length: 16 amino acids. V was pared by 4 bases and J by 2 bases, with 7 bases of the junction left unmatched. Per the germline V gene, CDR1 is SGHRS and CDR2 is YFSETQ. Full variable domain (rest looked up from reference TRBV5-1 and TRBJ2-3): KAGVTQTPRYLIKTRGQQVTLSCSPISGHRSVSWYQQTPGQGLQFLFEYFSETQRNKGNFPGRFSGRQFSNSRSEMNVSTLELGDSALYLCASSAGTGDLTDTQYFGPGTRLTVL.

The rearrangement uses TRBV24-1 and TRBJ2-2; D not certain. The V end lost 0 bases, the J end lost 6 bases, and 7 bases lay between the germline ends. This CDR3 region has 14 residues. Germline assignment: CDR1 KGHDR and CDR2 SFDVKD. The CDR3 region has the DNA TGTGCCACCAGTGATTTGCCAGCCCCCGGGGAGCTGTTTTTT. The encoded protein is CATSDLPAPGELFF.

The sample holds many counts of this clonotype. The V and J genes are TRBV24-1 and TRBJ2-1; D unclear. The germline CDR1 and CDR2 sequences are KGHDR and SFDVKD. Trimming removed 6 bases from V and 3 bases from J, with 5 bases in between. This CDR3 spans 12 amino acids. The CDR3 nucleotides are TGTGCCACCAGTAGCAACTACAATGAGCAGTTCTTC. The encoded protein is CATSSNYNEQFF.